This T cell receptor (beta chain) stems from a study of identical twins. Findings of the study overall: Beta out-of-frame sequences showed weaker excess twin sharing.

TCRdb reprocessed the 5' RACE reads with MiXCR, giving one entry per CDR3 protein. The top ten clones hold about 1.5% of a sample with nearly 900,000 distinct CDR3 sequences, roughly an eighth of them seen once. The CDR3 is 13 amino acids. Germline CDR1 DFQATT, CDR2 SNEGSKA (reference sequence). Between the trimmed V and J ends, which lost 5 bases and 5 bases, there was a span of 15 bases. In regard to this clonotype: Its target is unknown.

In addition, the sample was reused for a study of yellow fever vaccine responses in identical twins.

Sequences were obtained from PBMCs. The chain joins TRBV20-1 to TRBJ1-1; no clear D. The origin of this receptor is a woman aged 18-29 years in good health. The CDR3 DNA reads as TGCAGTGCTTCGCGACCAGCGGGTACTGAAGCTTTCTTT. It specifies CSASRPAGTEAFF.